Below, 9 T cell receptor beta chains from the same sample are listed, as sequenced in a study of shared clonotypes between healthy human individuals. Profiling relied on immunoSEQ multiplex PCR, and the TCRdb table lists in-frame clones only, not all of them. The data hold 90,000 to 100,000 clones, with less than 60% observed a single time. The sample taken for sequencing was PBMCs. The receptors were sampled from a middle-aged woman in good health. Some clones in this sample may be carry-over from other donors' samples.

This rearrangement joins TRBV30 to TRBJ1-3; D unclear. This CDR3 has 15 residues. The V end was cut by 0 bases, the J end by 0 bases, with 9 bases between. The germline CDR1 and CDR2 sequences are GTSNPN and SVGIG (reference sequence). The CDR3 here is CAWSVGRSSGNTIYF. CDR3 in DNA: TGTGCCTGGAGTGTAGGTCGATCCTCTGGAAACACCATATATTTT.

This clone has at least ten counts. The chain is built from TRBV7-9 and TRBJ2-4; 12 bases line up with TRBD2. This CDR3 spans 15 amino acids. J lost 0 bases, V lost 11 bases, and 5 bases had no gene match. Germline CDR1 reads SEHNR; CDR2 reads FQNEAQ (reference sequence). CDR3 in DNA: TGTGCCGTCGCGGGACTAGCGGGAGCCAAAAACATTCAGTACTTC. Encoded protein: CAVAGLAGAKNIQYF.

The V call is TRBV7-8, the J call TRBJ1-5; D is unclear. The germline V gene encodes CDR1 SGHVS and CDR2 FQNEAQ. The CDR3 is 15 residues long. V was clipped by 0 bases and J by 0 bases, with 6 bases between them. The CDR3: CASSLAANSNQPQHF. The CDR3 bases are TGTGCCAGCAGCTTAGCGGCGAATAGCAATCAGCCCCAGCATTTT.

This clone occurred a few times. The chain joins TRBV5-1 to TRBJ2-6; 10 bases are shared with TRBD1. Germline CDR1 reads SGHRS; CDR2 reads YFSETQ. This CDR3 has 16 residues. After removal of 7 bases from V and 0 bases from J, the junction contained 4 bases not matched to a gene. CDR3 sequence (DNA): TGCGCCAGCTCCTGGACAGGGGGCTCTGGGGCCAACGTCCTGACTTTC. Translating it yields CASSWTGGSGANVLTF.

This clone was counted at least ten times. CDR3 sequence: CASSFSGRASYEQYF. The CDR3, as DNA: TGTGCCAGCAGCTTTAGCGGGAGGGCCTCCTACGAGCAGTACTTC. The V call is TRBV7-8, the J call TRBJ2-7; TRBD2 matches at 11 bases. Losses at the gene ends were 3 bases for V and 0 bases for J; bases not matched to a gene: 1. Germline assignment: CDR1 SGHVS and CDR2 FQNEAQ. The CDR3 consists of 15 residues. Full variable domain (missing parts from reference TRBV7-8 and TRBJ2-7): GAGVSQSPRYKVAKRGQDVALRCDPISGHVSLFWYQQALGQGPEFLTYFQNEAQLDKSGLPSDRFFAERPEGSVSTLKIQRTQQEDSAVYLCASSFSGRASYEQYFGPGTRLTVT.

CDR3 amino acids: CASSLSGQIGNTIYF. The CDR3 nucleotides are TGTGCCAGCAGCTTATCGGGTCAGATCGGAAACACCATATATTTT. The J gene is TRBJ1-3, the V gene TRBV7-2; D is unclear. From germline, CDR1 is SGHTA and CDR2 FQGNSA. This CDR3 has 15 amino acids. V was clipped by 2 bases and J by 4 bases, with 12 bases between them. Together with reference TRBV7-2 and TRBJ1-3, the CDR3 gives the full variable domain: GAGVSQSPSNKVTEKGKDVELRCDPISGHTALYWYRQSLGQGLEFLIYFQGNSAPDKSGLPSDRFSAERTGGSVSTLTIQRTQQEDSAVYLCASSLSGQIGNTIYFGEGSWLTVV.

The sample holds a few counts of this clone. The V call is TRBV21-1, the J call TRBJ2-6. TRBV21-1 is a recognized pseudogene. The length of the CDR3 is 18 residues. The CDR3 spells CASSSLFVRESGANVLTF. CDR3 bases: TGTGCCAGCAGCAGCCTATTCGTCAGAGAGTCTGGGGCCAACGTCCTGACTTTC.

This clone is medium-sized by share. This sequence joins TRBV9 and TRBJ2-7, with 9 bases fitting TRBD1. CDR1 is SGDLS, CDR2 YYNGEE, per germline. The CDR3 is 15 amino acids. Trimming removed 3 bases from V and 6 bases from J; junction bases left unmatched: 10. CDR3 in amino acids: CASSASTGGIGEQYF. Written as DNA, the CDR3 is TGTGCCAGCAGCGCCTCGACAGGGGGTATTGGCGAGCAGTACTTC. The variable domain in full, with the rest retrieved from reference TRBV9 and TRBJ2-7, is DSGVTQTPKHLITATGQRVTLRCSPRSGDLSVYWYQQSLDQGLQFLIQYYNGEERAKGNILERFSAQQFPDLHSELNLSSLELGDSALYFCASSASTGGIGEQYFGPGTRLTVT.

The genes are TRBV15 and TRBJ2-5; D remains unclear. Germline V gene data show CDR1 as LNHNV and CDR2 as YYDKDF (reference sequence). V dropped 0 bases and J dropped 7 bases, with 15 bases sitting between them. CDR3 size: 15 residues. The CDR3 sequence is CATSRDLGTPGTQYF. The CDR3 region has the DNA TGTGCCACCAGCAGAGATCTAGGCACTCCCGGGACCCAGTACTTC.